This T cell receptor (beta chain) was identified during a study of T cells in Graves' hyperthyroidism and ophthalmopathy. The CDR3 runs 16 residues. Germline loops: CDR1 DFQATT, CDR2 SNEGSKA (reference sequence). Trimming at V came to 3 bases and at J to 4 bases, leaving 7 bases not matched to a gene. Authors of the study amplified TCR beta CDR3 regions from RNA transcripts. In the first-round RT-PCR of the TCR CDR3, the HTBI primer set was used. TCRdb analysed the multiplex PCR reads with MiXCR anew, one entry per CDR3 protein. The top ten clones hold around 20% of a sample with a few hundred thousand distinct CDR3 sequences, nearly 15% of them seen once. This clonotype was recorded many times. Its antigen is not known. Duration under 3 months, a NOSPECS grade of at least 4, and a Clinical Activity Score of at least 3 characterized the ophthalmopathy patients. Exclusion criteria comprised uncontrolled infection, other autoimmune disease, pregnancy or lactation.

Findings and limits, study-wide: Using 13 V-J features, a model discriminated ophthalmopathy from stable hyperthyroidism. Blood shared most expanded thyroid clonotypes above 0.001.

The clonotype was recovered from a woman aged 55-75 years with Graves' ophthalmopathy. The sequenced sample consisted of blood. The chain employs TRBV20-1 and TRBJ2-5, with 14 bases aligning to TRBD2. In DNA form, the CDR3 reads TGCAGTGCTAGCCGACTAGCGGGAGGGCCAGGAGAGACCCAGTACTTC. Residues: CSASRLAGGPGETQYF.